These 25 T cell receptor beta chains were sequenced from one sample in a study of blood T cell repertoires in COVID-19. Libraries were prepared by immunoSEQ multiplex PCR; TCRdb keeps only in-frame clonotypes and omits some of them. The sample includes under 300,000 clones, about 88% of them seen just once. Material: PBMCs or T cells enriched from blood (not recorded which). The receptors stem from a woman aged 45-60 years who had recovered from COVID-19.

This chain connects TRBV24-1 to TRBJ2-1; weak D call: TRBD1 (7 bases). V lost 4 bases, J lost 8 bases, and 14 bases lay in between. The CDR3 has 14 residues. Germline V gene sequence: CDR1 KGHDR, CDR2 SFDVKD. In DNA form, the CDR3 reads TGTGCCACCAGTGACCTAACAGGGGAGGATGAGCAGTTCTTC. Protein: CATSDLTGEDEQFF.

The chain is built from TRBV7-2 and TRBJ1-4; 7 bases agree with TRBD1. The trim removed 5 bases at V and 7 bases at J, leaving 7 bases unmatched. The CDR3 contains 14 residues. Germline values: CDR1 SGHTA, CDR2 FQGNSA. The CDR3 here is CASSLQGLGEKLFF. CDR3 DNA sequence: TGTGCCAGCAGCCTACAGGGGTTGGGTGAAAAACTGTTTTTT. Full variable domain (rest looked up from reference TRBV7-2 and TRBJ1-4): GAGVSQSPSNKVTEKGKDVELRCDPISGHTALYWYRQSLGQGLEFLIYFQGNSAPDKSGLPSDRFSAERTGGSVSTLTIQRTQQEDSAVYLCASSLQGLGEKLFFGSGTQLSVL.

The chain has TRBV25-1 and TRBJ1-6; D gene uncertain. The CDR3 runs to 14 residues. V lost 8 bases and J 9 bases, leaving 17 bases between the germline ends. CDR1 is MGHDK, CDR2 SYGVNS, per germline. The CDR3 nucleotides read TGTGCCAGCTCCACAGAGTATGATGTTTCACCCCTCCACTTT. This codes for CASSTEYDVSPLHF.

The J gene is TRBJ1-5, the V gene TRBV28; TRBD1 is a possible D gene (6 bases). The CDR3 is 14 amino acids. Germline assignment: CDR1 MDHEN and CDR2 SYDVKM. Deletions cut 8 bases from V and 0 bases from J, with 11 bases between. Here the CDR3 DNA reads TGTGCCAGCGTACAGGGAACTAGCAATCAGCCCCAGCATTTT. Encoded protein: CASVQGTSNQPQHF.

This sequence joins TRBV11-3 and TRBJ2-1, with no clear D. The CDR3 extends over 14 amino acids. V gave up 0 bases and J gave up 2 bases, with 5 bases separating them. Germline-derived CDR1 and CDR2 are SGHNT and YENEEA. CDR3 region: CASSLENTYNEQFF. DNA for the CDR3: TGTGCCAGCAGCTTAGAGAACACCTACAATGAGCAGTTCTTC.

The rearrangement uses TRBV27 and TRBJ2-7, with 9 nucleotides matching TRBD2. V dropped 7 bases and J dropped 3; count of bases not matched to a gene: 7. The CDR3 sequence is 14 residues long. Germline CDR1 is MNHEY and CDR2 is SMNVEV (reference sequence). CDR3 nucleotides: TGTGCCAGCACCCCGACTAGCGGAGTCTACGAGCAGTACTTC. This translates into CASTPTSGVYEQYF.

The chain links TRBV7-2 to TRBJ1-4; 7 nucleotides align to TRBD1. This CDR3 has 16 amino acids. Trimming removed 5 bases from V and 4 bases from J; junction bases left unmatched: 10. Germline V CDR1 and CDR2: SGHTA, FQGNSA. CDR3 loop: CASSPSGQLFNEKLFF. The CDR3 DNA follows: TGTGCCAGCAGCCCATCGGGACAGTTATTTAATGAAAAACTGTTTTTT.

The chain uses TRBV30 and TRBJ1-1, with D maybe TRBD1 (6 bases). CDR3 size: 16 residues. Between the trimmed V and J ends, which lost 0 bases and 0 bases, there was a span of 14 bases. The V gene's germline CDR1 is GTSNPN and CDR2 SVGIG (reference sequence). The CDR3 region has the DNA TGTGCCTGGAGTGTACGAGGGGGAGGGGTGAACACTGAAGCTTTCTTT. It codes for CAWSVRGGGVNTEAFF.

As DNA, the CDR3 is TGTGCCAGCAGCCCACGGACAGGGTGGTCCTACGAGCAGTACTTC. Encoded protein: CASSPRTGWSYEQYF. The chain recombines TRBV7-2 with TRBJ2-7; 8 bases are a match to TRBD1. The CDR3 has 15 residues. From germline, CDR1 is SGHTA and CDR2 FQGNSA. The trim removed 5 bases at V and 1 base at J, leaving 7 bases unmatched.

The V gene is TRBV13, the J gene TRBJ2-7; D perhaps matches TRBD2 (6 bases). V was trimmed by 4 bases and J by 6 bases, leaving 25 bases between them. This CDR3 has 17 residues. CDR1 is PRHDT, CDR2 FYEKMQ, per germline (reference sequence). The CDR3 is CASSSPLRGGKSGEQYF. The CDR3 nucleotides read TGTGCCAGCAGCTCCCCACTTCGGGGCGGGAAATCCGGCGAGCAGTACTTC.

This chain connects TRBV6-1 to TRBJ1-5; D remains ambiguous. Germline loops: CDR1 MNHNS, CDR2 SASEGT. The CDR3 length is 14 residues. V gave up 3 bases and J gave up 6 bases, with 12 bases separating them. This chain's CDR3 is CASSENWSSQPQHF. The DNA for the CDR3 is TGTGCCAGCAGTGAGAACTGGAGCTCTCAGCCCCAGCATTTT.

This chain connects TRBV28 to TRBJ1-1; D remains unclear. V shed 5 bases and J shed 1 base, with 14 bases lying between them. This CDR3 has 15 residues. Germline-derived CDR1 and CDR2 are MDHEN and SYDVKM. The CDR3 DNA reads TGTGCCAGCAGTCTGTCCGGACTGAGGAACACTGAAGCTTTCTTT. It codes for CASSLSGLRNTEAFF.

The V call is TRBV7-8, the J call TRBJ1-1; 9 bases are a match to TRBD1. This CDR3 is 15 amino acids long. The germline gives CDR1 SGHVS, CDR2 FQNEAQ. The trim removed 4 bases at V and 0 bases at J, leaving 3 bases unmatched. The CDR3 coding sequence is TGTGCCAGCAGCTCAGGGACAGGGATGAACACTGAAGCTTTCTTT. It yields the protein CASSSGTGMNTEAFF. Complete variable domain (other parts from reference TRBV7-8 and TRBJ1-1): GAGVSQSPRYKVAKRGQDVALRCDPISGHVSLFWYQQALGQGPEFLTYFQNEAQLDKSGLPSDRFFAERPEGSVSTLKIQRTQQEDSAVYLCASSSGTGMNTEAFFGQGTRLTVV.

V and J are TRBV4-2 and TRBJ2-5; TRBD2 aligns across 8 bases. With 0 bases clipped from V and 0 bases from J, the junction kept 3 bases outside the gene matches. The CDR3 has 16 residues. Germline V gives CDR1 LGHNA, CDR2 YNFKEQ. CDR3 coding DNA: TGTGCCAGCAGCCAAGAAGTTAGCGGGAACCAAGAGACCCAGTACTTC. Its protein is CASSQEVSGNQETQYF.

The V gene is TRBV30, the J gene TRBJ2-7; D possibly corresponds to TRBD2 (5 bases). The V end lost 4 bases, the J end lost 1 base, and 8 bases lay between the germline ends. CDR1 is GTSNPN and CDR2 is SVGIG in the germline V gene (reference sequence). The CDR3 spans 12 residues. The CDR3 reads CAWTGESYEQYF. As DNA, the CDR3 is TGTGCCTGGACCGGGGAATCCTACGAGCAGTACTTC.

The CDR3 sequence: CASRPGRGGYGYTF. In nucleotides, the CDR3 is TGTGCCAGCAGACCAGGGCGAGGTGGTTATGGCTACACCTTC. This chain uses TRBV28 with TRBJ1-2; tentatively, D is TRBD1 (5 bases). The CDR3 loop spans 14 amino acids. Trimming took 6 bases from V and 5 from J, leaving 16 bases between them. Per germline, CDR1 MDHEN and CDR2 SYDVKM.

The rearrangement uses TRBV5-6 and TRBJ2-2; 11 bases are a match to TRBD1. The CDR3 consists of 16 residues. With V trimmed by 0 bases and J by 7 bases, 5 bases remained unmatched. From germline, CDR1 is SGHDT and CDR2 YYEEEE. The CDR3 is CASSLVGQGADGELFF. CDR3 DNA: TGTGCCAGCAGCTTGGTAGGACAGGGGGCGGACGGGGAGCTGTTTTTT. The whole variable domain, filled in from reference TRBV5-6 and TRBJ2-2, reads DAGVTQSPTHLIKTRGQQVTLRCSPKSGHDTVSWYQQALGQGPQFIFQYYEEEERQRGNFPDRFSGHQFPNYSSELNVNALLLGDSALYLCASSLVGQGADGELFFGEGSRLTVL.

The rearrangement uses TRBV19 and TRBJ2-2, with D tentatively TRBD1 (5 bases). The CDR3 has 16 residues. The germline V gene has CDR1 LNHDA and CDR2 SQIVND (reference sequence). Trimming shortened V by 4 bases and J by 3 bases, and 15 bases separated the two germline ends. CDR3 sequence reads: CASSNPDAGHTGELFF. The DNA of the CDR3 is TGTGCCAGTAGTAACCCCGACGCAGGGCACACCGGGGAGCTGTTTTTT.

In this sample, this clone turned up once. This chain connects TRBV4-3 to TRBJ2-7; D is possibly TRBD1 (6 bases). This CDR3 contains 17 residues. The V end was cut by 0 bases, the J end by 0 bases, with 15 bases between. The germline gives CDR1 LGHNA, CDR2 YSLEER. CDR3 DNA: TGCGCCAGCAGCCAAGAACGGGACACACCATTCTCCTACGAGCAGTACTTC. As protein: CASSQERDTPFSYEQYF.

This chain connects TRBV3-1 (or the pseudogene TRBV3-2) to TRBJ2-7; 13 bases are shared with TRBD2. The J segment lost 2 bases and the V segment lost 4 bases, leaving 2 bases of the junction unmatched. Germline lookup yields CDR1 LGHDT and CDR2 YNNKEL (reference sequence). CDR3 length: 15 residues. CDR3 sequence (DNA): TGTGCCAGCAGCCTACTAGCGGGAGGGCCCTACGAGCAGTACTTC. Translating gives CASSLLAGGPYEQYF.

This rearrangement joins TRBV3-1 (or the pseudogene TRBV3-2) to TRBJ1-2; TRBD1 aligns across 8 bases. The CDR3 totals 15 residues. Germline V CDR1 and CDR2: LGHDT, YNNKEL (reference sequence). The J segment lost 4 bases and the V segment lost 0 bases, leaving 4 bases of the junction unmatched. CDR3 in DNA: TGTGCCAGCAGCCAAGACAGGGGGCAGGTCTATGGCTACACCTTC. Protein: CASSQDRGQVYGYTF.

This chain uses TRBV29-1 with TRBJ2-1; D gene uncertain. With 3 bases removed from V and 2 bases from J, the gap between germline ends came to 8 bases. There are 13 residues in the CDR3. Germline CDR1 SQVTM, CDR2 ANQGSEA. CDR3 amino acids: CSVEIDTYNEQFF. CDR3 in DNA: TGCAGCGTTGAGATAGATACCTACAATGAGCAGTTCTTC.

The genes are TRBV11-3 and TRBJ1-3; D might be TRBD1 (5 bases). Trimming stripped 5 bases from V and 0 bases from J, with 23 bases between. CDR3 length: 19 amino acids. Looked up from germline, CDR1 is SGHNT and CDR2 is YENEEA. In nucleotides, the CDR3 is TGTGCCAGCAGCCTCACTAATCGACAGAAACATAGCTCTGGAAACACCATATATTTT. Translation gives CASSLTNRQKHSSGNTIYF.

This sequence joins TRBV28 and TRBJ1-1; D perhaps matches TRBD1 (6 bases). The V end lost 3 bases, the J end lost 4 bases, and 9 bases lay between the germline ends. The CDR3 sequence is 13 residues long. The germline gives CDR1 MDHEN, CDR2 SYDVKM. The CDR3 sequence is CASSLRGTTEAFF. CDR3 nucleotide sequence: TGTGCCAGCAGTTTGAGGGGGACCACTGAAGCTTTCTTT.

The chain combines TRBV27 with TRBJ1-1; the match to TRBD1 covers 9 bases. V dropped 5 bases and J dropped 6; count of bases not matched to a gene: 7. Germline values: CDR1 MNHEY, CDR2 SMNVEV (reference sequence). CDR3 length equals 14 residues. The CDR3 nucleotides read TGTGCCAGCAGTCAACTCAGACAGGGGGCTGAAGCTTTCTTT. This gives the protein CASSQLRQGAEAFF.